This T cell receptor beta chain was obtained from a study of beta chain features in type 1 diabetes. Study-level findings and limits: Patients' naive, central memory and Treg TCRB repertoires seemed closer to one another than those of healthy donors.

Trimming removed 5 bases at V and 6 bases at J, with 9 bases between. The CDR3 length is 12 residues. Germline V gene sequence: CDR1 SGHDT, CDR2 YYEEEE. Expressed TCRB transcripts were sequenced because the entire RNA isolate underwent reverse transcription. Generated by immunoSEQ multiplex PCR, the TCRdb table keeps only in-frame clones and is missing some. The top ten clones hold 0.02% to 0.03% of a sample with 850,000 to 900,000 clones, 17% of them seen once. A word on this clone: Its specificity is not known.

The chain uses TRBV5-6 and TRBJ2-1; possibly TRBD2 for D (6 bases). The receptor's source is a woman younger than 30 in good health. Material for sequencing was naive CD4+ T cells from blood. The CDR3: CASRLSGNEQFF. Here the CDR3 DNA reads TGTGCCAGCAGGCTTAGCGGCAATGAGCAGTTCTTC.